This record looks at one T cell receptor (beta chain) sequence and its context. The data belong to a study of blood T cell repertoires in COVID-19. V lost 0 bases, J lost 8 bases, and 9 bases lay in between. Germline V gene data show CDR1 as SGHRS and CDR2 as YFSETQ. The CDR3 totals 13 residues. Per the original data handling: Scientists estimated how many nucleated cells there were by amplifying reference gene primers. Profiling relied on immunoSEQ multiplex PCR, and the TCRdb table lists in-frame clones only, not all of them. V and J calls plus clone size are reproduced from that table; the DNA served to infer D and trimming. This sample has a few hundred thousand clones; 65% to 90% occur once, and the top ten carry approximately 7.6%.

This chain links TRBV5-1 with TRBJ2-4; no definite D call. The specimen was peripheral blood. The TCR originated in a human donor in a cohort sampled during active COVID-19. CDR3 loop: CASSLGAVDIQYF. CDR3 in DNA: TGCGCCAGCAGCTTGGGGGCTGTAGACATTCAGTACTTC. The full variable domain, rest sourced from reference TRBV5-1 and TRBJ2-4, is KAGVTQTPRYLIKTRGQQVTLSCSPISGHRSVSWYQQTPGQGLQFLFEYFSETQRNKGNFPGRFSGRQFSNSRSEMNVSTLELGDSALYLCASSLGAVDIQYFGAGTRLSVL.